Listed here are 30 T cell receptor beta chains from one sample, sequenced in a study of blood T cell repertoires in COVID-19. Sequencing was performed with immunoSEQ multiplex PCR; in TCRdb, only in-frame clones are kept and a portion is missing. The table lists 200,000 to 250,000 clones, around 80% of them singletons, with 1.3% in the top ten. The sequenced sample consisted of peripheral blood. These receptors were obtained from a woman under 40 with COVID-19, enrolled during active disease.

This sequence joins TRBV6-5 and TRBJ2-1; no clear D gene. The CDR3 spans 15 residues. V was shortened by 6 bases and J by 2 bases, with 14 bases between the two germline ends. Germline assignment: CDR1 MNHEY and CDR2 SVGAGI. For the CDR3, the DNA is TGTGCCAGCAGCCGAGTGAGAGGCCCCTACAATGAGCAGTTCTTC. Amino acid sequence: CASSRVRGPYNEQFF.

This clone was counted between two and nine times. This chain joins TRBV28 and TRBJ2-1; TRBD1 matches 8 bases. The germline CDR1 and CDR2 sequences are MDHEN and SYDVKM. Unmatched junction bases numbered 11, after V lost 7 bases and J lost 9 bases. The CDR3 is made up of 14 amino acids. The CDR3 DNA sequence: TGTGCCAGCACCCTTACAGGGGGATTAGGTGAGCAGTTCTTC. Protein product: CASTLTGGLGEQFF.

This chain connects TRBV7-9 to TRBJ2-5; no definite D call. Per the germline V gene, CDR1 is SEHNR and CDR2 is FQNEAQ (reference sequence). Trimming removed 5 bases at V and 5 bases at J, with 12 bases between. The CDR3 is 13 amino acids. The CDR3, as DNA: TGTGCCAGCAGCCCCCAGGCTCGGGAGACCCAGTACTTC. Translated, it gives CASSPQARETQYF.

This clone came up once. The chain is built from TRBV30 and TRBJ2-7; D possibly corresponds to TRBD1 (5 bases). V lost 7 bases and J 4 bases, leaving 20 bases between the germline ends. Germline V gene data show CDR1 as GTSNPN and CDR2 as SVGIG (reference sequence). CDR3 length: 14 amino acids. This chain's CDR3 is CASQGNRNLYEQYF. CDR3 nucleotides: TGTGCCTCTCAGGGCAATCGAAACTTGTACGAGCAGTACTTC.

This clone was seen a single time. V gene TRBV6-5 combines with J gene TRBJ2-5; 7 nucleotides agree with TRBD1. Losses at the gene ends were 10 bases for V and 0 bases for J; bases not matched to a gene: 2. The CDR3 sequence is 12 residues long. The germline V gene encodes CDR1 MNHEY and CDR2 SVGAGI. CDR3 nucleotides: TGTGCCACACAGGGGAACCAAGAGACCCAGTACTTC. This gives the protein CATQGNQETQYF.

The chain employs TRBV7-9 and TRBJ2-1; D ambiguous. The germline CDR1 and CDR2 sequences are SEHNR and FQNEAQ (reference sequence). Trimming pared 5 bases from V and 0 bases from J, leaving 17 bases between. The CDR3 runs 17 residues. CDR3 DNA sequence: TGTGCCAGCAGCGCCGGGTCCGGCCAGAGCTCCTACAATGAGCAGTTCTTC. It yields the protein CASSAGSGQSSYNEQFF.

This chain links TRBV6-5 with TRBJ2-7; 13 bases map to TRBD2. Germline V gene sequence: CDR1 MNHEY, CDR2 SVGAGI. The CDR3 consists of 15 residues. With V trimmed by 4 bases and J by 4 bases, 4 bases remained unmatched. The CDR3: CASSSWTSGGYEQYF. CDR3 in DNA: TGTGCCAGCAGTTCCTGGACTAGCGGGGGATACGAGCAGTACTTC.

The chain has TRBV6-5 and TRBJ2-7; D may be TRBD2 (5 bases). Germline V lookup: CDR1 MNHEY, CDR2 SVGAGI. The CDR3 contains 11 residues. Trimming left V 4 bases short and J 6 bases short, with 7 bases between. DNA for the CDR3: TGTGCCAGCAGTTTCGGGGTCGAGCAGTACTTC. Residues: CASSFGVEQYF.

This chain joins TRBV12-3 or TRBV12-4 and TRBJ2-7; D not certain. The CDR3 length is 11 residues. The V and J ends lost 5 bases and 3 bases respectively, with 5 bases between them. In DNA form, the CDR3 reads TGTGCCAGCAGTCCTAGCTACGAGCAGTACTTC. Protein sequence: CASSPSYEQYF.

The gene calls are TRBV27 and TRBJ1-6; 9 nucleotides align to TRBD1. The CDR3 covers 17 residues. V was clipped by 8 bases and J by 2 bases; unmatched bases: 10. Germline CDR1 and CDR2: MNHEY and SMNVEV (reference sequence). The CDR3 nucleotides read TGTGCCAGCTCACCGGGACAGGGAACGGCCTATAATTCACCCCTCCACTTT. This gives the protein CASSPGQGTAYNSPLHF.

The chain combines TRBV7-3 with TRBJ1-1; 8 bases align to TRBD1. CDR1 SGHTA and CDR2 FQGTGA come from the germline V gene. The CDR3 has 13 amino acids. Losses at the gene ends were 5 bases for V and 7 bases for J; bases not matched to a gene: 6. CDR3 loop: CASSPGTGDEAFF. CDR3 DNA: TGTGCCAGCAGCCCCGGGACAGGTGATGAAGCTTTCTTT.

The V and J genes are TRBV5-4 and TRBJ2-5; 10 bases align to TRBD2. The CDR3 contains 13 residues. CDR1 and CDR2 (germline): SGHNT, YYREEE (reference sequence). J was trimmed by 5 bases and V by 3 bases; bases with no gene match: 1. The DNA for the CDR3 is TGTGCCAGCAGCTCGGGACTAGCGGAGACCCAGTACTTC. It encodes CASSSGLAETQYF.

The chain has TRBV27 and TRBJ2-7; the match to TRBD2 covers 8 bases. Trimming took 6 bases from V and 4 from J; bases not matched to a gene: 14. The CDR3 spans 16 residues. Per germline, CDR1 MNHEY and CDR2 SMNVEV (reference sequence). The CDR3, as DNA: TGTGCCAGCAGACCACCGATTGGACTAGCCGGATACGAGCAGTACTTC. It is translated as CASRPPIGLAGYEQYF.

This clone was counted between two and nine times. CDR3 in DNA: TGTGCCACCCTAAGGGGCGAGACCCAGTACTTC. Amino acid sequence: CATLRGETQYF. V is TRBV6-5 and J is TRBJ2-5; perhaps TRBD1 as D (5 bases). The CDR3 is made up of 11 amino acids. The ends were cut back, 10 bases at V and 5 bases at J, with 11 bases in the middle. Germline lookup yields CDR1 MNHEY and CDR2 SVGAGI.

This chain joins TRBV30 and TRBJ2-7, with D uncertain. V gave up 3 bases and J gave up 7 bases, with 16 bases separating them. There are 13 residues in the CDR3. Germline CDR1 and CDR2: GTSNPN and SVGIG (reference sequence). The CDR3 spells CAWRAVAPKEQYF. CDR3 coding DNA: TGTGCCTGGAGGGCAGTCGCCCCAAAAGAGCAGTACTTC.

The CDR3, as DNA: TGTGCCAGCAGTTACGGCGGGACCGATACGCAGTATTTT. Protein: CASSYGGTDTQYF. This chain links TRBV6-2 or TRBV6-3 with TRBJ2-3, with D perhaps TRBD2 (6 bases). The CDR3 has 13 amino acids. Trimming shortened V by 2 bases and J by 6 bases, and 9 bases separated the two germline ends. The germline CDR1 and CDR2 sequences are MNHEY and SVGEGT.

The V and J genes are TRBV7-2 and TRBJ1-2; 7 bases line up with TRBD1. Germline loops: CDR1 SGHTA, CDR2 FQGNSA. This CDR3 region has 14 residues. V lost 3 bases and J lost 6; bases outside the gene matches: 7. The CDR3 DNA sequence: TGTGCCAGCAGCTTGACAGGGAGTTTAGATGGCTACACCTTC. This encodes CASSLTGSLDGYTF.

The chain carries TRBV10-3 and TRBJ2-7; TRBD1 matches at 10 bases. The length of the CDR3 is 14 residues. Germline assignment: CDR1 ENHRY and CDR2 SYGVKD. Unmatched junction bases numbered 6, after V lost 6 bases and J lost 4 bases. The CDR3 bases are TGTGCCATCAGGGGACAGGGGACAAGTTACGAGCAGTACTTC. Translated: CAIRGQGTSYEQYF.

V usage is TRBV11-2 and J usage is TRBJ1-2; 7 nucleotides line up with TRBD1. The V gene's germline CDR1 is SGHAT and CDR2 FQNNGV. The CDR3 is 14 residues long. The ends lost 7 bases at V and 0 bases at J; junction bases unmatched: 5. CDR3 coding DNA: TGTGCCAGCAAGTTAGGGACAGCTAACTATGGCTACACCTTC. Encoded protein: CASKLGTANYGYTF.

The V call is TRBV7-3, the J call TRBJ2-7; possibly TRBD1 for D (6 bases). Between the trimmed V and J ends, which lost 1 base and 4 bases, there was a span of 14 bases. The CDR3 sequence is 15 residues long. CDR1 and CDR2 from the germline V gene are SGHTA and FQGTGA. The CDR3 reads CASSLNPGAVYEQYF. CDR3 nucleotide sequence: TGTGCCAGCAGCTTAAACCCAGGGGCGGTTTACGAGCAGTACTTC.

The genes are TRBV7-2 and TRBJ2-3, with D possibly called TRBD1 or TRBD2 (5 bases each). V gave up 5 bases and J gave up 5 bases, with 17 bases separating them. The CDR3 runs to 15 residues. CDR1 and CDR2 (germline): SGHTA, FQGNSA. The CDR3 sequence: CASSVGAVRGDTQYF. The CDR3 DNA reads as TGTGCCAGCAGCGTAGGGGCCGTCCGGGGAGATACGCAGTATTTT. The entire variable domain, with the rest obtained from reference TRBV7-2 and TRBJ2-3, is as follows: GAGVSQSPSNKVTEKGKDVELRCDPISGHTALYWYRQSLGQGLEFLIYFQGNSAPDKSGLPSDRFSAERTGGSVSTLTIQRTQQEDSAVYLCASSVGAVRGDTQYFGPGTRLTVL.

V and J are TRBV6-2 or TRBV6-3 and TRBJ2-7, with 9 bases aligning to TRBD1. The CDR3 contains 15 residues. The trim removed 5 bases at V and 7 bases at J, leaving 12 bases unmatched. CDR1 MNHEY and CDR2 SVGEGT come from the germline V gene. DNA of the CDR3: TGTGCCAGCAGTGGCCCCAGGGACAGGGTCCGGGAGCAGTACTTC. Encoded protein: CASSGPRDRVREQYF.

The CDR3 here is CSASPRNYGYTF. CDR3 DNA: TGCAGTGCTAGTCCCAGGAACTATGGCTACACCTTC. This rearrangement joins TRBV20-1 to TRBJ1-2, with no clear D. The ends were cut back, 3 bases at V and 2 bases at J, with 7 bases in the middle. There are 12 residues in the CDR3. Germline V CDR1 and CDR2: DFQATT, SNEGSKA (reference sequence).

V usage is TRBV9 and J usage is TRBJ2-2, with D possibly being TRBD1 (5 bases). V was clipped by 0 bases and J by 4 bases, with 10 bases between them. The CDR3 covers 15 residues. CDR1 and CDR2 from the germline V gene are SGDLS and YYNGEE. The CDR3 reads CASSVGGASTGELFF. In DNA form, the CDR3 reads TGTGCCAGCAGCGTAGGGGGCGCATCCACCGGGGAGCTGTTTTTT.

The chain employs TRBV4-1 and TRBJ1-1; D may be TRBD1 (5 bases). The CDR3 contains 15 residues. CDR1 and CDR2 from the germline V gene are MGHRA and YSYEKL. V lost 7 bases, J lost 5 bases, and 20 bases lay in between. CDR3 region: CASTYRFVEGTEAFF. The CDR3 DNA sequence: TGCGCCAGCACCTATAGGTTTGTGGAGGGGACTGAAGCTTTCTTT.

The chain links TRBV5-1 to TRBJ1-1; TRBD1 aligns across 7 bases. V lost 4 bases, J lost 1 base, and 4 bases stayed unmatched. Germline V gene data show CDR1 as SGHRS and CDR2 as YFSETQ. This CDR3 is built from 14 residues. The CDR3 region has the DNA TGCGCCAGCAGCACCAGGGGGTGGAACACTGAAGCTTTCTTT. Translating it yields CASSTRGWNTEAFF.

The chain has TRBV3-1 (or the pseudogene TRBV3-2) and TRBJ1-1, with TRBD1 matching 7 bases. Trimming at V came to 8 bases and at J to 2 bases, leaving 5 bases not matched to a gene. The CDR3 contains 13 residues. Germline V gene data show CDR1 as LGHDT and CDR2 as YNNKEL (reference sequence). Here the CDR3 DNA reads TGTGCCAGCGGGAGACAGGGCAACACTGAAGCTTTCTTT. It encodes CASGRQGNTEAFF.

The chain combines TRBV10-3 with TRBJ2-7; 8 nucleotides align to TRBD1. Trimming took 2 bases from V and 4 from J; bases not matched to a gene: 10. There are 16 residues in the CDR3. CDR1 is ENHRY and CDR2 is SYGVKD in the germline V gene. CDR3 sequence (DNA): TGTGCCATCAGTGAGCCAGGACAGGGAAATTCTTACGAGCAGTACTTC. Protein sequence: CAISEPGQGNSYEQYF.

The V and J genes are TRBV11-2 and TRBJ2-1, with TRBD2 as a possible D gene (6 bases). Deletions cut 0 bases from V and 9 bases from J, with 6 bases between. The CDR3 is 12 residues long. CDR1 and CDR2 (germline): SGHAT, FQNNGV. CDR3 in amino acids: CASSLEGGEQFF. CDR3 nucleotide sequence: TGTGCCAGCAGCTTAGAGGGAGGTGAGCAGTTCTTC.

The rearrangement joins TRBV5-4 to TRBJ1-2; D unresolved. Germline V gene lookup returns CDR1 SGHNT and CDR2 YYREEE (reference sequence). CDR3 size: 12 residues. Deletions cut 4 bases from V and 8 bases from J, with 12 bases between. This CDR3 reads CASSERPRGYTF. The CDR3 DNA is TGTGCCAGCAGCGAACGTCCCCGGGGCTACACCTTC. The variable domain in full, completed from reference TRBV5-4 and TRBJ1-2, reads ETGVTQSPTHLIKTRGQQVTLRCSSQSGHNTVSWYQQALGQGPQFIFQYYREEENGRGNFPPRFSGLQFPNYSSELNVNALELDDSALYLCASSERPRGYTFGSGTRLTVV.